The entry that follows covers one T cell receptor beta chain sequence. Its matching antigen is unknown. The sample originates from a study of CD4+ T cells in melanoma. Study-wide results and limits: A reported correlation linked neoantigen-specific CD4+ T cells to CD8+, macrophage and B cell function. Reportedly, melanoma neoantigen-specific CD4+ T cells showed varied differentiation states.

Only in-frame clones appear in the TCRdb table, and some are missing; sequencing was by immunoSEQ multiplex PCR. This table holds more than 90,000 clones, over 80% found once. The sequence came from a human donor with melanoma. What was sequenced was peripheral blood.

For the CDR3, the DNA is TGTGCCAGCAGCCAAGATACGGGGGCCGCCACAGATACGCAGTATTTT. Protein: CASSQDTGAATDTQYF. This chain connects TRBV4-2 to TRBJ2-3; D may correspond to TRBD1 or TRBD2 (6 bases each). With 0 bases removed from V and 2 bases from J, the gap between germline ends came to 12 bases. The germline CDR1 and CDR2 sequences are LGHNA and YNFKEQ. The CDR3 contains 16 residues.